This TCR beta chain stems from a study of cytomegalovirus exposure and HLA in healthy donors. Study-level points and caveats: DRB1 showed the most TCR associations and HLA-C the fewest in a later analysis, as rates varied by HLA locus. Several of the most significant clusters were apparently associated with common viral pathogens in a later analysis.

The donors comprised healthy bone marrow donors. At the time of sampling, donors were nominally healthy, though unrecorded immune exposures were likely. The V and J ends lost 4 bases and 1 base respectively, with 9 bases between them. Germline loops: CDR1 SGHRS, CDR2 YFSETQ. The CDR3 length is 14 residues. This PCR relied on a set of 60 Vbeta primers and 13 Jbeta primers. Sequencing used immunoSEQ multiplex PCR; TCRdb keeps in-frame clones, though not all of them. The sample includes about 190,000 clones, almost 75% of them seen just once. A word on this clone: Its specificity is not known.

V is TRBV5-1 and J is TRBJ2-4; D uncertain. The sample was PBMCs. The receptor was isolated from a woman aged 25 to 39 in good health and CMV-seropositive. This CDR3 reads CASSEEEAKNIQYF. CDR3 nucleotides: TGCGCCAGCAGCGAAGAAGAGGCCAAAAACATTCAGTACTTC.